This T cell receptor (beta chain) was captured in a study of control samples from healthy donors and cancer patients. TCRdb keeps only in-frame clones here, not all; method: immunoSEQ multiplex PCR. The table records roughly 170,000 clones, 88% of them present only once. The germline gives CDR1 SGHDT, CDR2 YYEEEE. Trimming cost V 5 bases and J 8 bases, with 16 bases left between them. The CDR3 has 13 residues. The sequenced sample consisted of blood. The sequence came from a woman in her 30s in good health. V and J are TRBV5-6 and TRBJ1-2, with D hard to call. CDR3 in DNA: TGTGCCAGCAGGTCGGAGGGTCCCCTAGGCTACACCTTC. Its translation: CASRSEGPLGYTF.